This T cell receptor (beta chain) was sequenced in a study of cytomegalovirus exposure and HLA in healthy donors. On this clone itself: The antigen is not known.

Germline-derived CDR1 and CDR2 are SGHRS and YFSETQ. The CDR3 consists of 17 residues. The trim removed 6 bases at V and 2 bases at J, leaving 16 bases unmatched. 60 Vbeta and 13 Jbeta primers were used in PCR. This table comes from immunoSEQ multiplex PCR, and its TCRdb copy is limited to in-frame clones, with some not included. The sample holds around 190,000 clones, around 75% seen once. Regarding the study as a whole: Some highly shared sequence variants likely arose as a pipeline artifact.

V usage is TRBV5-1 and J usage is TRBJ2-5; 7 nucleotides agree with TRBD2. Sequences were obtained from PBMCs. This receptor was obtained from a woman aged 25 to 39 in good health and CMV-seropositive. CDR3 region: CASNPGNLAVSQETQYF. CDR3 nucleotides: TGCGCCAGCAATCCTGGGAATCTAGCGGTATCACAAGAGACCCAGTACTTC.